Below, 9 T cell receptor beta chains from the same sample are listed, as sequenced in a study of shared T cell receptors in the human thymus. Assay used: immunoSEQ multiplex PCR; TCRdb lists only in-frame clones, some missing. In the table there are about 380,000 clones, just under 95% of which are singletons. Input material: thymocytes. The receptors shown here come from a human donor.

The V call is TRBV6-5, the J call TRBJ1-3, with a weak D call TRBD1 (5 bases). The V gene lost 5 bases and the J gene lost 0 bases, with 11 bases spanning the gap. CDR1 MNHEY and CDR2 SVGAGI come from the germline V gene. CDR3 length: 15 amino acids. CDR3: CASSRRQFSGNTIYF. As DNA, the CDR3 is TGTGCCAGCAGTCGTCGACAGTTCTCTGGAAACACCATATATTTT.

The CDR3 nucleotides read TGTGCCAGCAGTTTACCCCTCCGGGGGGGGGCCGGAACCCCCAACTCTGGAAACACCATATATTTT. Residues: CASSLPLRGGAGTPNSGNTIYF. The J gene is TRBJ1-3, the V gene TRBV28; D is possibly TRBD1 (6 bases). The CDR3 has 22 residues. Trimming cost V 2 bases and J 0 bases, with 29 bases left between them. Per the germline V gene, CDR1 is MDHEN and CDR2 is SYDVKM.

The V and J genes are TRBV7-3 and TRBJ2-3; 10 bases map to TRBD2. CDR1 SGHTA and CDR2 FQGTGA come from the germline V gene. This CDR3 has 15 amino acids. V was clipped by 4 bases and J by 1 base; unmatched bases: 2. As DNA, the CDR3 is TGTGCCAGCAGCTCCGGGACTAGCGGCACAGATACGCAGTATTTT. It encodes CASSSGTSGTDTQYF.

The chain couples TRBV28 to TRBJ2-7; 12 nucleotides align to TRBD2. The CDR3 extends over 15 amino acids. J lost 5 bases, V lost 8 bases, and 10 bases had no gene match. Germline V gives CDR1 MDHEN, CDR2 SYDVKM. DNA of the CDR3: TGTGCCAGCTACTCTCTAGCGGGAGGGCGTAACGAGCAGTACTTC. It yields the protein CASYSLAGGRNEQYF. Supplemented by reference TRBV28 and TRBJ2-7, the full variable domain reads DVKVTQSSRYLVKRTGEKVFLECVQDMDHENMFWYRQDPGLGLRLIYFSYDVKMKEKGDIPEGYSVSREKKERFSLILESASTNQTSMYLCASYSLAGGRNEQYFGPGTRLTVT.

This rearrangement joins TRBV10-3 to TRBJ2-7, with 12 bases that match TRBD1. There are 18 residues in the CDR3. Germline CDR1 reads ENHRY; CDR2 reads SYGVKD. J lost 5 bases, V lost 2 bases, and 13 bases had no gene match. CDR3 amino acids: CAISEPTYRDRGPHEQYF. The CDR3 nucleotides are TGTGCCATCAGTGAGCCTACGTACCGGGACAGGGGGCCCCACGAGCAGTACTTC.

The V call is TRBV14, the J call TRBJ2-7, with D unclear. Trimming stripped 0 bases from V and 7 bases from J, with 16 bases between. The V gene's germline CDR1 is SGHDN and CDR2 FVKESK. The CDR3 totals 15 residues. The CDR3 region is CASSQEFSRTGEQYF. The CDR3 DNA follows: TGTGCCAGCAGCCAAGAATTCTCCAGGACCGGGGAGCAGTACTTC.

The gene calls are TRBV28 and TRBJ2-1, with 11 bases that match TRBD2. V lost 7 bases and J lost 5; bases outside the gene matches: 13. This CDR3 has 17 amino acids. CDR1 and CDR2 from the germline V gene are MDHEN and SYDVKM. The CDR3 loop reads CASTAPETSGTHNEQFF. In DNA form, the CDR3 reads TGTGCCAGCACCGCGCCGGAGACTAGCGGGACCCACAATGAGCAGTTCTTC.

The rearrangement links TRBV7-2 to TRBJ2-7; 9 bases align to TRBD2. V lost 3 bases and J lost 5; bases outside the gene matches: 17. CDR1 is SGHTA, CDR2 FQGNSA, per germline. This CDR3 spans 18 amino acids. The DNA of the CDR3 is TGTGCCAGCAGCTTGATCCCTGATAGCGGGAGAAGGAACGACGAGCAGTACTTC. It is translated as CASSLIPDSGRRNDEQYF.

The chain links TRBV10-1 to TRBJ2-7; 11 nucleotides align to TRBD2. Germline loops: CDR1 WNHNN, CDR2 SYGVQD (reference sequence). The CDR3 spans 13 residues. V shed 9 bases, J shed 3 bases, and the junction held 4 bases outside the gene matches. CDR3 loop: CARATSGNYEQYF. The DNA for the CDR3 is TGCGCCAGAGCGACTAGCGGGAACTACGAGCAGTACTTC.